The 26 T cell receptor beta chains listed next were all sequenced from one sample in a study of blood T cell repertoires in COVID-19. Data came from immunoSEQ multiplex PCR; TCRdb stores just in-frame clones and leaves some out. The sample has 250,000 or so clones; around nine tenths are singletons. Source material: PBMCs or T cells enriched from blood (not recorded which). These receptors originate from a woman aged 18-35 years who had recovered from COVID-19.

The gene calls are TRBV5-1 and TRBJ2-1; 7 bases line up with TRBD2. The CDR3 contains 16 residues. J gave up 1 base and V 1 base, and 5 bases lay outside the gene matches. In germline, CDR1 is SGHRS, CDR2 YFSETQ. CDR3 sequence: CASSLRSGISYNEQFF. The CDR3 region has the DNA TGCGCCAGCAGCTTGCGGAGCGGGATATCCTACAATGAGCAGTTCTTC.

The J gene is TRBJ2-3, the V gene TRBV2; TRBD1 might be the D (5 bases). CDR3 length: 13 residues. V lost 4 bases and J 6 bases, leaving 11 bases between the germline ends. The germline gives CDR1 SNHLY, CDR2 FYNNEI. The CDR3 protein is CASSARWGDTQYF. CDR3 sequence (DNA): TGTGCCAGCAGTGCGCGGTGGGGCGATACGCAGTATTTT.

The rearrangement uses TRBV2 and TRBJ1-2, with a tentative D call TRBD1 (6 bases). Germline CDR1 reads SNHLY; CDR2 reads FYNNEI. V was cut by 6 bases and J by 1 base, with 15 bases left in between. CDR3 length: 15 amino acids. The CDR3 DNA reads TGTGCCAGCAGAGGAGACAGGTCCTTTAACTATGGCTACACCTTC. Protein sequence: CASRGDRSFNYGYTF. Together with reference TRBV2 and TRBJ1-2, the CDR3 gives the full variable domain: EPEVTQTPSHQVTQMGQEVILRCVPISNHLYFYWYRQILGQKVEFLVSFYNNEISEKSEIFDDQFSVERPDGSNFTLKIRSTKLEDSAMYFCASRGDRSFNYGYTFGSGTRLTVV.

This sequence joins TRBV7-9 and TRBJ1-5; 8 nucleotides line up with TRBD1. With V trimmed by 5 bases and J by 7 bases, 13 bases remained unmatched. The CDR3 has 16 residues. Germline CDR1 reads SEHNR; CDR2 reads FQNEAQ (reference sequence). The chain's CDR3 is CASSPQTGDPRQPQHF. The CDR3 DNA follows: TGTGCCAGCAGCCCCCAGACAGGGGATCCAAGGCAGCCCCAGCATTTT.

This chain connects TRBV7-9 to TRBJ1-5; D might be TRBD1 (6 bases). The CDR3 is made up of 13 amino acids. The germline V gene encodes CDR1 SEHNR and CDR2 FQNEAQ (reference sequence). Trimming took off 5 bases at V and 4 bases at J, with 9 bases between the two ends. CDR3 nucleotides: TGTGCCAGCAGCGAACAGGGAAATCAGCCCCAGCATTTT. Translation: CASSEQGNQPQHF.

The chain has TRBV10-3 and TRBJ1-3; D might be TRBD1 (5 bases). V was clipped by 7 bases and J by 1 base, with 11 bases between them. The CDR3 spans 14 residues. CDR1 ENHRY and CDR2 SYGVKD come from the germline V gene. Here the CDR3 reads CAITLDTSGNTIYF. The CDR3 DNA reads TGTGCCATCACTCTGGACACTTCTGGAAACACCATATATTTT.

The genes are TRBV13 and TRBJ2-1, with TRBD1 identical over 7 bases. Germline CDR1 PRHDT, CDR2 FYEKMQ (reference sequence). V was pared by 4 bases and J by 0 bases, with 6 bases of the junction left unmatched. The CDR3 totals 16 residues. Here the CDR3 reads CASSSTGLSSYNEQFF. DNA for the CDR3: TGTGCCAGCAGCTCGACAGGGCTGAGCTCCTACAATGAGCAGTTCTTC.

The gene calls are TRBV24-1 and TRBJ2-1; 10 bases align to TRBD1. CDR1 and CDR2 from the germline V gene are KGHDR and SFDVKD. The CDR3 runs to 17 residues. V trimming: 4 bases; J trimming: 6 bases; junction bases outside the gene matches: 11. CDR3 region: CATSDPFGTGASNEQFF. CDR3 coding DNA: TGTGCCACCAGTGACCCCTTTGGGACAGGGGCCTCCAATGAGCAGTTCTTC.

The chain joins TRBV5-8 to TRBJ2-5; possibly TRBD1 for D (6 bases). Trimming took 1 base from V and 5 from J, leaving 12 bases between them. The CDR3 length is 14 residues. Germline CDR1 is SGHTS and CDR2 is YDEGEE. Here the CDR3 DNA reads TGTGCCAGCAGCTTGTATGGGGGCATTGAGACCCAGTACTTC. The encoded protein is CASSLYGGIETQYF.

This rearrangement joins TRBV5-1 to TRBJ2-1; TRBD2 matches 8 bases. V shed 3 bases and J 9 bases; nucleotides not matched to a gene: 8. Germline values: CDR1 SGHRS, CDR2 YFSETQ. The CDR3 spans 14 residues. In DNA form, the CDR3 reads TGCGCCAGCAGCTACGAGGGACTAGATCCTGAGCAGTTCTTC. Amino acid sequence: CASSYEGLDPEQFF.

V and J are TRBV2 and TRBJ1-1; a possible D gene is TRBD1 (5 bases). Germline V gives CDR1 SNHLY, CDR2 FYNNEI. The V gene lost 2 bases and the J gene lost 6 bases, with 10 bases spanning the gap. The CDR3 consists of 13 residues. The CDR3 sequence: CASSERRQPEAFF. CDR3 nucleotide sequence: TGTGCCAGCAGTGAAAGGAGACAGCCTGAAGCTTTCTTT.

V gene TRBV7-2 combines with J gene TRBJ2-5; 9 bases map to TRBD2. Germline CDR1 reads SGHTA; CDR2 reads FQGNSA. V lost 1 base to trimming and J lost 1 base; unmatched junction nucleotides: 7. CDR3 length: 17 amino acids. The CDR3 sequence: CASSLGGGSGSQETQYF. The CDR3, as DNA: TGTGCCAGCAGCTTAGGGGGGGGTAGCGGGAGCCAAGAGACCCAGTACTTC.

The chain uses TRBV7-2 and TRBJ2-7; D possibly corresponds to TRBD2 (7 bases). Germline loops: CDR1 SGHTA, CDR2 FQGNSA. The CDR3 is 14 amino acids. Deletions cut 1 base from V and 7 bases from J, with 14 bases between. The CDR3 bases are TGTGCCAGCAGCTTAGGCGGGGGCAGGTGGGAGCAGTACTTC. Translation: CASSLGGGRWEQYF.

The chain joins TRBV5-1 to TRBJ1-1; D is unresolved. The CDR3 consists of 12 residues. The V gene lost 0 bases and the J gene lost 8 bases, with 8 bases spanning the gap. Germline values: CDR1 SGHRS, CDR2 YFSETQ. As DNA, the CDR3 is TGCGCCAGCAGCTTGGGTTCTAGGGAAGCTTTCTTT. It yields the protein CASSLGSREAFF.

This chain joins TRBV28 and TRBJ2-2; 7 positions match TRBD2. The germline V gene has CDR1 MDHEN and CDR2 SYDVKM. This CDR3 region has 15 residues. J gave up 1 base and V 6 bases, and 5 bases lay outside the gene matches. CDR3 DNA: TGTGCCAGCAGACGGGGACTACTGAACACCGGGGAGCTGTTTTTT. Translating it yields CASRRGLLNTGELFF.

The chain uses TRBV14 and TRBJ2-1; 8 bases match TRBD2. Germline loops: CDR1 SGHDN, CDR2 FVKESK. The CDR3 spans 18 residues. Unmatched junction bases numbered 11, after V lost 0 bases and J lost 4 bases. CDR3 nucleotides: TGTGCCAGCAGCCAAGATCAGCGGAGCGGGGGATGGTACAATGAGCAGTTCTTC. This gives the protein CASSQDQRSGGWYNEQFF. The full variable domain, completed using reference TRBV14 and TRBJ2-1, is EAGVTQFPSHSVIEKGQTVTLRCDPISGHDNLYWYRRVMGKEIKFLLHFVKESKQDESGMPNNRFLAERTGGTYSTLKVQPAELEDSGVYFCASSQDQRSGGWYNEQFFGPGTRLTVL.

The CDR3: CASSSPRSSRGLQPQHF. CDR3 sequence (DNA): TGTGCCAGCAGTTCCCCCAGATCCAGCAGGGGGTTACAGCCCCAGCATTTT. This sequence joins TRBV28 and TRBJ1-5; 7 bases fit TRBD1. The germline gives CDR1 MDHEN, CDR2 SYDVKM. Trimming took 4 bases from V and 7 from J; bases not matched to a gene: 16. This CDR3 spans 17 amino acids.

This chain uses TRBV30 with TRBJ2-7; 8 nucleotides align to TRBD2. V was clipped by 8 bases and J by 5 bases; unmatched bases: 14. Germline values: CDR1 GTSNPN, CDR2 SVGIG (reference sequence). The CDR3 runs 14 residues. The CDR3 sequence: CAVFTGGARDEQYF. CDR3 DNA sequence: TGTGCCGTTTTCACCGGGGGGGCGCGCGACGAGCAGTACTTC.

This chain connects TRBV7-9 to TRBJ1-2; 7 bases are shared with TRBD1. Germline CDR1 SEHNR, CDR2 FQNEAQ (reference sequence). The CDR3 extends over 16 amino acids. Trimming at V came to 5 bases and at J to 2 bases, leaving 11 bases not matched to a gene. The CDR3 DNA is TGTGCCAGCAGCCCTAGTAGCCCGACAGGGAACTATGGCTACACCTTC. Protein product: CASSPSSPTGNYGYTF. The whole variable domain, remainder taken from reference TRBV7-9 and TRBJ1-2, is DTGVSQNPRHKITKRGQNVTFRCDPISEHNRLYWYRQTLGQGPEFLTYFQNEAQLEKSRLLSDRFSAERPKGSFSTLEIQRTEQGDSAMYLCASSPSSPTGNYGYTFGSGTRLTVV.

This clone was detected only once. This rearrangement joins TRBV19 to TRBJ1-1, with D perhaps matching TRBD1 (5 bases). The germline V gene encodes CDR1 LNHDA and CDR2 SQIVND (reference sequence). The length of the CDR3 is 15 residues. V was shortened by 6 bases and J by 4 bases, with 18 bases between the two germline ends. CDR3 sequence reads: CASSLPGGAGTEAFF. The CDR3 DNA sequence: TGTGCCAGTAGCCTCCCCGGAGGGGCGGGCACTGAAGCTTTCTTT.

V gene TRBV11-2 combines with J gene TRBJ2-7; 7 bases are shared with TRBD1. The CDR3 has 15 amino acids. Germline V gives CDR1 SGHAT, CDR2 FQNNGV. With 6 bases clipped from V and 0 bases from J, the junction kept 8 bases outside the gene matches. The CDR3 region is CASRGRQGPSYEQYF. DNA of the CDR3: TGTGCCAGCAGGGGCCGACAGGGCCCCTCCTACGAGCAGTACTTC.

The chain joins TRBV15 to TRBJ2-3; possibly TRBD1 for D (6 bases). The CDR3 has 17 amino acids. Germline values: CDR1 LNHNV, CDR2 YYDKDF (reference sequence). V was shortened by 0 bases and J by 1 base, with 14 bases between the two germline ends. Here the CDR3 DNA reads TGTGCCACCAGCAGAGATCAGGGAGAGGGGGGCACAGATACGCAGTATTTT. Amino acids: CATSRDQGEGGTDTQYF.

This clone appeared a few times. The rearrangement uses TRBV4-3 and TRBJ1-4, with D tentatively TRBD1 (5 bases). Germline CDR1 is LGHNA and CDR2 is YSLEER. The V and J ends lost 2 bases and 4 bases respectively, with 8 bases between them. The CDR3 has 14 amino acids. The CDR3 protein is CASSQPGDNEKLFF. Here the CDR3 DNA reads TGCGCCAGCAGCCAACCGGGGGATAATGAAAAACTGTTTTTT.

The J gene is TRBJ2-2, the V gene TRBV10-1; 7 bases match TRBD2. CDR3 size: 17 residues. The junction had 9 bases not matched to a gene; V was cut back by 4 bases and J by 1 base. Per the germline V gene, CDR1 is WNHNN and CDR2 is SYGVQD (reference sequence). The CDR3 loop reads CASSGRPGGLNTGELFF. CDR3 DNA: TGCGCCAGCAGTGGCCGCCCGGGAGGACTGAACACCGGGGAGCTGTTTTTT.

The chain combines TRBV4-1 with TRBJ1-1, with no clear D. Germline assignment: CDR1 MGHRA and CDR2 YSYEKL. The V gene lost 1 base and the J gene lost 6 bases, with 6 bases spanning the gap. The CDR3 has 12 residues. CDR3 residues: CASSQVNSEAFF. As DNA, the CDR3 is TGCGCCAGCAGCCAAGTTAATTCTGAAGCTTTCTTT.

The chain is built from TRBV27 and TRBJ1-2, with 7 bases aligning to TRBD1. V trimming: 8 bases; J trimming: 3 bases; junction bases outside the gene matches: 15. In germline, CDR1 is MNHEY, CDR2 SMNVEV (reference sequence). The CDR3 totals 16 residues. The DNA of the CDR3 is TGTGCCAGCCGACCAGGGATAAGAGGGGGCGACTATGGCTACACCTTC. It yields the protein CASRPGIRGGDYGYTF.